This T cell receptor (beta chain) comes out of a study of tumor-infiltrating lymphocytes in primary liver carcinoma. In germline, CDR1 is SQVTM, CDR2 ANQGSEA. The CDR3 length is 14 residues. This clonotype showed up just once. The junction departs from the called germline gene at one end, perhaps through a read error. A constant-region primer primed TCR beta cDNA synthesis from about 0.45 ug of total RNA. A slightly modified ARM-PCR protocol with three nested multiplex PCR rounds produced these TCR beta libraries. The two initial PCR rounds, nine to eleven cycles each, used TRBV1-TRBV30 forward and C-beta reverse primers. TCRdb called the multiplex PCR reads again in MiXCR, with one record for every CDR3 protein. The data contain fewer than 150,000 distinct CDR3 sequences, less than 80% of them singletons. Joint extraction of RNA and DNA used roughly 19-33 mg of bulk tissue that was unsorted.

The specimen was liver tumor tissue from sampling region 1. The subset: tumor region T1, superior pole. This TCR was sampled from a woman in her sixties or seventies with primary liver carcinoma and hepatitis B virus infection. This rearrangement joins TRBV29-1 to TRBJ2-2; 8 bases are shared with TRBD2. In DNA, the CDR3 is TGCAGCGCCTGGGGCGGGAGGAACACCGGGGAGCCGTTTTTT. Translation: CSAWGGRNTGEPFF.